The present T cell receptor beta chain was sequenced within a study of blood T cell repertoires in COVID-19 (dated by TCRdb to 2020 to 2022). About the full investigation: The collaborator samples originated in the United States, Italy and Spain and spanned the acute and convalescent phases of COVID-19. Samples were obtained from the ongoing ImmuneRACE study (first 160 participants) and from 1,254 subjects provided by 6 global collaborators. The repertoires were made available in a free public database intended to serve as a resource for research on the immune response to SARS-CoV-2. Deeply sampled blood TCRbeta repertoires from subjects exposed to, actively infected with, or recovered from COVID-19 were included in the dataset. A de-identified subject ID, COVID-19 status, age in years and sex were almost always included in the sample metadata. The prospective study material was composed of cDNA or gDNA derived from T cells, B-cell-depleted T cells, or PBMCs. Where available, HLA class I and class II types were taken from metadata supplied by the sample provider and were not determined by assay-based typing. Paper-wide results and their limitations: Clinical and demographic metadata were provided uncurated, with the amount varying by source and participant.

From the germline V gene, CDR1 is SNHLY and CDR2 is FYNNEI. The CDR3, cysteine through phenylalanine, is 14 amino acids long. The entry retains the CDR3 DNA only, 42 bases that are in frame from base 1. V loses 8 bases at its end and J loses 3 bases; junction bases beyond the gene matches: 9. The immunoSEQ Assay, a bias-controlled multiplex PCR, was used to amplify TCRbeta CDR3 regions from genomic DNA. The source study handled its data this way. The number of nucleated cells in each sample was estimated by amplification of reference gene primers within the assay. To quantify the absolute abundance of each unique TCRbeta CDR3 rearrangement, sequence reads were collapsed and filtered. For each sample, productive Simpson clonality was calculated as the square root of Simpson's diversity index across productive rearrangements. TCRdb took this table from immuneACCESS and kept in-frame rearrangements with V and J called. Such tables lack part of the clones; where checked against another copy, unresolved V genes explain under half of the gap, and the rest is unexplained. V and J calls and clone size follow that table, whereas D and trimming were derived from the DNA. Present in this sample are fewer than 250,000 clones, under 85% of which were seen just once. In total, the top ten clones hold around 5.9% of the sample.

Collaborating institutions collected whole blood in K2EDTA tubes following their own protocols. For TCRbeta analysis, collaborator samples were shipped as frozen whole blood, as isolated PBMCs, or as DNA extracted from either sample type. Points on this clone: Its antigen specificity is not known. Base qualities are not recorded, but no much larger clone differs from it by a single base.

The source is a human donor in a cohort sampled during active COVID-19. The chain is made from TRBV2 and TRBJ1-2, with 7 central nucleotides matching TRBD1. The specimen was peripheral blood. The DNA sequence is given as TGTGCCAGCTCAGGGGGGCGGTCGTACTATGGCTACACCTTC. Its protein product is CASSGGRSYYGYTF. When the CDR3 is completed using the reference TRBV2 and TRBJ1-2 genes on either side, the full variable domain is EPEVTQTPSHQVTQMGQEVILRCVPISNHLYFYWYRQILGQKVEFLVSFYNNEISEKSEIFDDQFSVERPDGSNFTLKIRSTKLEDSAMYFCASSGGRSYYGYTFGSGTRLTVV.